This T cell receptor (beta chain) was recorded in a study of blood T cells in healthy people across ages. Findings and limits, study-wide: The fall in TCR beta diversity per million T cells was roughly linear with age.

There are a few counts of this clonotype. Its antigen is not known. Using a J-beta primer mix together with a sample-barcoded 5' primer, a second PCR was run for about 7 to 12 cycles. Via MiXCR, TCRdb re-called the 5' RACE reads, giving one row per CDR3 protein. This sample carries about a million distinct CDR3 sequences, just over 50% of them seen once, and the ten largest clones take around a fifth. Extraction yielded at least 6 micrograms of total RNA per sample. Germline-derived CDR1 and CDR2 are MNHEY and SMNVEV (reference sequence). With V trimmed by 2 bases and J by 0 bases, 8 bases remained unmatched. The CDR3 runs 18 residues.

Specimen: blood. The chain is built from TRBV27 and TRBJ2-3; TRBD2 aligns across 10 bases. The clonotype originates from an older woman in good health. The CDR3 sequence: CASSLILAGGQSTDTQYF. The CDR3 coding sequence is TGTGCCAGCAGTTTAATTTTAGCGGGAGGACAAAGCACAGATACGCAGTATTTT.